The rows below give T cell receptor beta chains drawn from one sample of a study of cytomegalovirus exposure and HLA in healthy donors. Assay used: immunoSEQ multiplex PCR; TCRdb lists only in-frame clones, some missing. The table lists roughly 69,000 clones, about three quarters of them singletons, with 3% to 3.5% in the top ten. Sequenced sample: PBMCs. The receptors were gathered from a young man in good health and CMV-seronegative. Both conserved end residues are part of each CDR3. D genes are given only for firm matches. Expanded clones are given a class, and other clones once, few, many or no size at all.

NA | TRBD1 | TRBJ1-6 | TRBV19 | TGTGCCAGTAATCCCGGGACAGCCCGGAATTCACCCCTCCACTTT | CASNPGTARNSPLHF
NA | NA | TRBJ1-5 | TRBV27 | TGTGCCAGCAGTTTCGCCCGCGGTCCTGGCAGGGGCGAAAATCAGCCCCAGCATTTT | CASSFARGPGRGENQPQHF
NA | NA | TRBJ2-3 | TRBV11-3 | TGTGCCAGCAGCTTTATAGGGGATATGGATACGCAGTATTTT | CASSFIGDMDTQYF
NA | NA | TRBJ1-6 | TRBV5-5 | TGTGCCAGCAGCTTGATCAGGGTGGATTCACCCCTCCACTTT | CASSLIRVDSPLHF
NA | TRBD1 | TRBJ2-1 | TRBV7-3 | TGTGCCAGCAGCTCCGGACAGGGGTCCTACAATGAGCAGTTCTTC | CASSSGQGSYNEQFF
few | TRBD1 | TRBJ1-2 | TRBV7-8 | TGTGCCAGCAGCCGACAGGGAAAGATTTGGTACACCTTC | CASSRQGKIWYTF
NA | NA | TRBJ1-3 | TRBV30 | TGTGCCTGGAGCCGTAGGACGGGGAGGACTGGCACCATATATTTT | CAWSRRTGRTGTIYF
NA | TRBD1 | TRBJ2-4 | TRBV9 | TGTGCCAGCAGCCCGACCGGGACAGTGAACATTCAGTACTTC | CASSPTGTVNIQYF
NA | NA | TRBJ1-2 | TRBV5-6 | TGTGCCAGCAGCTTGGAACACCTTTATGGCTACACCTTC | CASSLEHLYGYTF
NA | NA | TRBJ1-4 | TRBV28 | TGTGCCAGCAGCCGGGGAGGGAATGAAAAACTGTTTTTT | CASSRGGNEKLFF
few | TRBD1 | TRBJ2-3 | TRBV27 | TGTGCCAGCAGTTTTTACTACAGGGGGACGGGCACAGATACGCAGTATTTT | CASSFYYRGTGTDTQYF
once | TRBD1 | TRBJ2-3 | TRBV2 | TGTGCCAGCAGCGGACAGGGACACACAGATACGCAGTATTTT | CASSGQGHTDTQYF